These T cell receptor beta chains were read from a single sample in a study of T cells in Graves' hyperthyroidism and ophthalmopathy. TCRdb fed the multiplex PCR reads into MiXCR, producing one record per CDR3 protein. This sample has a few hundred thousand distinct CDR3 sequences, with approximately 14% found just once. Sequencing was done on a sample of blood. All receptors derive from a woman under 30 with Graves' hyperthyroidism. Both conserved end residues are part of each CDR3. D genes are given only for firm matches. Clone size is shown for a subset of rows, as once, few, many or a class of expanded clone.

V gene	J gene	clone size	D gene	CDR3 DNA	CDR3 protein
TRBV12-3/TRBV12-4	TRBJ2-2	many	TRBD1	TGTGCCAGCAGTCCTGGACAGGGAGCCGGGGAGCTGTTTTTT	CASSPGQGAGELFF
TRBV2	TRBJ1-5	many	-	TGTGCCAGCGGTGCGGAGAACCGCAATCAGCCCCAGCATTTT	CASGAENRNQPQHF
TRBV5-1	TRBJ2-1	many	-	TGCGCCAGCAGCGCCCCACAGGGCCGGTCGGGGGATGAGCAGTTCTTC	CASSAPQGRSGDEQFF
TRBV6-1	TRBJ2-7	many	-	TGTGCCAGCAGCCCGTTGACTCTCTACGAGCAGTACTTC	CASSPLTLYEQYF
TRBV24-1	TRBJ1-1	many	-	TGTGCCACTAACAGGGAGGATGGGACTGAAGCTTTCTTT	CATNREDGTEAFF
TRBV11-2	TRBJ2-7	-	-	TGTGCCAGCAGCTTACACCCCGGGACCGGCAGCTACGAGCAGTACTTC	CASSLHPGTGSYEQYF
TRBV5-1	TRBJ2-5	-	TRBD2	TGCGCCAGCAGCTTGGTTGGCGGGAGAGAGGAGACCCAGTACTTC	CASSLVGGREETQYF
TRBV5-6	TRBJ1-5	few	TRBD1	TGTGCCAGCAGCAGGACAGGGGACCGCAATCAGCCCCAGCATTTT	CASSRTGDRNQPQHF
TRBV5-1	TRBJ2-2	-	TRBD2	TGCGCCAGCAGCCGGGAGGCCGGGGAGCTGTTTTTT	CASSREAGELFF
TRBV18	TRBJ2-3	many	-	TGTGCCAGCTCACCAGGGGACACCAACTCGATGAAGCAGTATTTT	CASSPGDTNSMKQYF
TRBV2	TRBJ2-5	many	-	TGTGCCAGCAGTGAAAGGAGTGTGGGACTGGGGGTTTTGGAGACCCAGTACTTC	CASSERSVGLGVLETQYF
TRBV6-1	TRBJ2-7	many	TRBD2	TGTGCCAGCAGAGATGGGACTAGCGGGACCTACGAGCAGTACTTC	CASRDGTSGTYEQYF
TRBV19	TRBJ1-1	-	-	TGTGCCAGTAGTACCACAGGGAGGAGCCGAGCTGAAGCTTTCTTT	CASSTTGRSRAEAFF
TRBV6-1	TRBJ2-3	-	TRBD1	TGTGCCAGCAGTCTTATGACAGGGGGCACAGATACGCAGTATTTT	CASSLMTGGTDTQYF
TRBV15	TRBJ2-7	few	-	TGTGCCACCAGCAGAGATTGGGGGTTACCCCACGAGCAGTACTTC	CATSRDWGLPHEQYF
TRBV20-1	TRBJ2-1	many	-	TGCAGTGCTAGAGCTTCCGGGACTCCGCGAAATGAGCAGTTCTTC	CSARASGTPRNEQFF
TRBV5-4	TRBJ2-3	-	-	TGTGCCAGCAGCCTTCGGAGGGGGGCTCTGGGCACAGATACGCAGTATTTT	CASSLRRGALGTDTQYF